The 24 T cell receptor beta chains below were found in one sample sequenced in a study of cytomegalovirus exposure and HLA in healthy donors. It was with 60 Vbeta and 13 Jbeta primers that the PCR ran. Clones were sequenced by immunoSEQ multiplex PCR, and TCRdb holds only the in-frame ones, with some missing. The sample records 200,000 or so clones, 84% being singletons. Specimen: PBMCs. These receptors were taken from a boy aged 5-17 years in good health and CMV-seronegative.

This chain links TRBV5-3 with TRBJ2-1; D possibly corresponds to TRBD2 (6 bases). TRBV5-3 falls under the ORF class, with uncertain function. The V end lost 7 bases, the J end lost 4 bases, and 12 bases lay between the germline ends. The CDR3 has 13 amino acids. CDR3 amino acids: CARGTWTYNEQFF. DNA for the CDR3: TGTGCCAGAGGGACTTGGACTTACAATGAGCAGTTCTTC.

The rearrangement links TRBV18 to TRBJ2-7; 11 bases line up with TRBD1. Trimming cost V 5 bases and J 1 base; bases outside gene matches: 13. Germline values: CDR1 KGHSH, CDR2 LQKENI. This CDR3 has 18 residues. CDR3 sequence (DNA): TGTGCCAGCTCAACCGGGACAGGGGGTTGGATTCGGTCCTACGAGCAGTACTTC. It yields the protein CASSTGTGGWIRSYEQYF.

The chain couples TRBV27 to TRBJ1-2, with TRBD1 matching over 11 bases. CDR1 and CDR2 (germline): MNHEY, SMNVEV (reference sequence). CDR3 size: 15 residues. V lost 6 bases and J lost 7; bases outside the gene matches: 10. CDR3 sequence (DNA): TGTGCCAGCAGAAGACCGGGACAGGGGGATTTTGGCTACACCTTC. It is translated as CASRRPGQGDFGYTF.

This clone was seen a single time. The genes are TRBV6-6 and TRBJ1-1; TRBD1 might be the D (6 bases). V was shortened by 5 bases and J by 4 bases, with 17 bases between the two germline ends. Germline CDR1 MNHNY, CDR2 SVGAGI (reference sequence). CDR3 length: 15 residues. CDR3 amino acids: CASSDRQAGGTEAFF. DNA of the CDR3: TGTGCCAGCAGTGATAGACAGGCGGGTGGCACTGAAGCTTTCTTT.

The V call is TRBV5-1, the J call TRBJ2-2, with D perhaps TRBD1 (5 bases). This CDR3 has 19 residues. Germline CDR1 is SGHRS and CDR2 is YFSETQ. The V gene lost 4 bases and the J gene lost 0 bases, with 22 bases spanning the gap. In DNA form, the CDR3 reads TGCGCCAGCAGCGGATCTCAAGGTCGTAGGACACCGAACACCGGGGAGCTGTTTTTT. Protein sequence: CASSGSQGRRTPNTGELFF.

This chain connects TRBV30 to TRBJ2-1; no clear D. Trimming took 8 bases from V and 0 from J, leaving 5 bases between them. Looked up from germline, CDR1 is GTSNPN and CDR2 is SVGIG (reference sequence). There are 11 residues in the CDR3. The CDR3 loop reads CAQHSYNEQFF. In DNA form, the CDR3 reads TGTGCCCAACACTCCTACAATGAGCAGTTCTTC.

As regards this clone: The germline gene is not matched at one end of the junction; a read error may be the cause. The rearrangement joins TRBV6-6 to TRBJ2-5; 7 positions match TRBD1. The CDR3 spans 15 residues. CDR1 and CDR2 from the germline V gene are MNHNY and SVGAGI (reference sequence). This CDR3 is CASSHSGQDQETQYF. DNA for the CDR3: TGTGCCAGCAGTCACTCTGGACAGGATCAAGAGACCCAGTACTTC.

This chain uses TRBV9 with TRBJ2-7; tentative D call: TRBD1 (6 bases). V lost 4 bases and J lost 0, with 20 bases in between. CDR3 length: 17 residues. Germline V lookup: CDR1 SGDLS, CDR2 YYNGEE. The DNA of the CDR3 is TGTGCCAGCAGCCCCCGGGACAAGCAAGCGCACTCCTACGAGCAGTACTTC. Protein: CASSPRDKQAHSYEQYF.

Here the CDR3 reads CASSPTGGDTEAFF. In nucleotides, the CDR3 is TGTGCCAGCAGCCCGACAGGGGGTGACACTGAAGCTTTCTTT. The gene calls are TRBV9 and TRBJ1-1; TRBD1 matches 9 bases. Germline-derived CDR1 and CDR2 are SGDLS and YYNGEE. The CDR3 spans 14 residues. V trimming: 4 bases; J trimming: 3 bases; junction bases outside the gene matches: 4.

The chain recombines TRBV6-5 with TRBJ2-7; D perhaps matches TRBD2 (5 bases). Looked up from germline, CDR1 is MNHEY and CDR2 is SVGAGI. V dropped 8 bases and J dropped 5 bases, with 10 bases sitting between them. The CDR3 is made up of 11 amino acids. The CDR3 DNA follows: TGTGCCAGCCAGAGCGGCAACGAGCAGTACTTC. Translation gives CASQSGNEQYF.

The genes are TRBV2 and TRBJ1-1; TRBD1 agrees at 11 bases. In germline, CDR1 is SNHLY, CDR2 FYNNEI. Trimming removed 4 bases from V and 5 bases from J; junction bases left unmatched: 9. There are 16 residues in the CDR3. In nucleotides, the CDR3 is TGTGCCAGCAGTGTAGGACAGGGGGCCTTGGGGACTGAAGCTTTCTTT. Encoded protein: CASSVGQGALGTEAFF.

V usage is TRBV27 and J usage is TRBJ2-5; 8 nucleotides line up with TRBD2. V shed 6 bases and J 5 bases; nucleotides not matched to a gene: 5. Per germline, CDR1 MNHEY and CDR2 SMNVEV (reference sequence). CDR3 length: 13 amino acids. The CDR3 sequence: CASSGLAPETQYF. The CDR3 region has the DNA TGTGCCAGCAGCGGACTAGCCCCCGAGACCCAGTACTTC.

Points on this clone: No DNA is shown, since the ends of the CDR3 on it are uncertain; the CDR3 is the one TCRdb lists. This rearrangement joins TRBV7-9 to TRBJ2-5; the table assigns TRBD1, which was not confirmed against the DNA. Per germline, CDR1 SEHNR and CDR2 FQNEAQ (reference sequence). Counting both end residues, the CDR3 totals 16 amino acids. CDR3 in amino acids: CASSFGPGGHQETQYF.

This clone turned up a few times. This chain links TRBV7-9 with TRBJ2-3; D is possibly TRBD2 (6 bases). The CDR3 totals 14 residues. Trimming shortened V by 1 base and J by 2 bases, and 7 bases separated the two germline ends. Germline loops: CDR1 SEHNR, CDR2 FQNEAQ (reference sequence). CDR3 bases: TGTGCCAGCAGCTTAGGGACTAACACAGATACGCAGTATTTT. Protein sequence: CASSLGTNTDTQYF.

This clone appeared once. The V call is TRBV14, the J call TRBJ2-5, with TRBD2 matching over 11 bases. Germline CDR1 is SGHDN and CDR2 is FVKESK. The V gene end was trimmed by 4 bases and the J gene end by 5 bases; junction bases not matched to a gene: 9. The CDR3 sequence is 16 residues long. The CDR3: CASSLLLAGEIETQYF. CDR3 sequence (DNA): TGTGCCAGCAGCCTCTTACTAGCGGGAGAGATCGAGACCCAGTACTTC.

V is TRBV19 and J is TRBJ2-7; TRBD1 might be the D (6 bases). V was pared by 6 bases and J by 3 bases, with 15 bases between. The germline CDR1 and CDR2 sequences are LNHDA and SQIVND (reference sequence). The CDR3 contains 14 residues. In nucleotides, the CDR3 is TGTGCCAGTAGCCAGGGGATATCGATCTACGAGCAGTACTTC. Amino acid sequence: CASSQGISIYEQYF.

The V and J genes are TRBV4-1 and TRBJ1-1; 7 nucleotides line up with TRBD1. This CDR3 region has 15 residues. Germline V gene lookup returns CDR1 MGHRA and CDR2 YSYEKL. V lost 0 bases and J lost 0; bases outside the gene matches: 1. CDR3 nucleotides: TGCGCCAGCAGCCAAGAGGGACAGATGAACACTGAAGCTTTCTTT. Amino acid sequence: CASSQEGQMNTEAFF.

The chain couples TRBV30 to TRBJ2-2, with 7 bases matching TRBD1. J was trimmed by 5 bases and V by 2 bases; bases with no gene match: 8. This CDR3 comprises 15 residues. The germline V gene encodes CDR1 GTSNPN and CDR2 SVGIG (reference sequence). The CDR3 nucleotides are TGTGCCTGGAGTCGGGACAGAGATTTTACCGGGGAGCTGTTTTTT. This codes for CAWSRDRDFTGELFF.

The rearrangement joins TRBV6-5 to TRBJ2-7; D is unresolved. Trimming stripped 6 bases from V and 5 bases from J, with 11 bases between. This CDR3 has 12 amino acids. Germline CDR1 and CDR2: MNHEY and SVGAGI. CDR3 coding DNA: TGTGCCAGCAGGCTCCGCGGCCACGAGCAGTACTTC. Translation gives CASRLRGHEQYF.

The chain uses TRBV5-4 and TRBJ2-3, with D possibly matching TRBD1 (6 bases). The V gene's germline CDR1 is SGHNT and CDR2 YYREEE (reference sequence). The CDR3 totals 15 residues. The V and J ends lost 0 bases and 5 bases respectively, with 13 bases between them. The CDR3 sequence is CASSLVQGSGDTQYF. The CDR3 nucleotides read TGTGCCAGCAGCTTGGTTCAGGGGTCGGGAGATACGCAGTATTTT. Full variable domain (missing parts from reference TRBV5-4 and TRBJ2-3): ETGVTQSPTHLIKTRGQQVTLRCSSQSGHNTVSWYQQALGQGPQFIFQYYREEENGRGNFPPRFSGLQFPNYSSELNVNALELDDSALYLCASSLVQGSGDTQYFGPGTRLTVL.

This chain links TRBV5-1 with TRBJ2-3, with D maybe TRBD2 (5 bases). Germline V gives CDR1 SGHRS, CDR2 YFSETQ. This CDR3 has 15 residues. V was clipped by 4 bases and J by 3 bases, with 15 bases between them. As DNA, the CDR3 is TGCGCCAGCAGCCAAAGCGGAGCACTGACAGATACGCAGTATTTT. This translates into CASSQSGALTDTQYF.

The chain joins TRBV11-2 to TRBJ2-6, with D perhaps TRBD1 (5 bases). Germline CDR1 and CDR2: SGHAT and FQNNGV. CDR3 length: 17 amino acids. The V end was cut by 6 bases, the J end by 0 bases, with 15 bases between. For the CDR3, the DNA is TGTGCCAGCAGGTTGGGTGGGGCGAGCTCTGGGGCCAACGTCCTGACTTTC. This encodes CASRLGGASSGANVLTF.

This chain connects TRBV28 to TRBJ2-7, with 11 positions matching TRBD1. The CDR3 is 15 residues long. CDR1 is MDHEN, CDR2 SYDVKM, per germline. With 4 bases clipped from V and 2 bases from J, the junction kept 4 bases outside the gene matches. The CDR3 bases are TGTGCCAGCAGTTACGGGACAGGGGGTACCTACGAGCAGTACTTC. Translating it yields CASSYGTGGTYEQYF. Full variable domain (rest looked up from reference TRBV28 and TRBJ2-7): DVKVTQSSRYLVKRTGEKVFLECVQDMDHENMFWYRQDPGLGLRLIYFSYDVKMKEKGDIPEGYSVSREKKERFSLILESASTNQTSMYLCASSYGTGGTYEQYFGPGTRLTVT.

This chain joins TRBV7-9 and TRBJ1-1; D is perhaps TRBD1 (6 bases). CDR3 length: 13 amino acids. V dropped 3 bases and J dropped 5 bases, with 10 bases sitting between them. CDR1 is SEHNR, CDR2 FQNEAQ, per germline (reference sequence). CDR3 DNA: TGTGCCAGCAGCTTGAAGGGGGTGACTGAAGCTTTCTTT. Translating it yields CASSLKGVTEAFF.